One sample yielded the 5 T cell receptor beta chains listed below, sequenced in a study of shared clonotypes between healthy human individuals. Naive CD8 cells comprised CD45RO-negative, CCR7-positively selected cells, excluding terminally differentiated effector memory CD45RA+ cells. Using immunoSEQ multiplex PCR, the repertoire was profiled, and TCRdb retains in-frame clones only, with some absent. The data contain some 2.1 million clones, just over 90% of them singletons. What was sequenced was naive CD8+ T cells from PBMCs. These receptors came from a man aged 18 to 35 in good health. Some clones in this sample may be carry-over from other donors' samples.

The chain combines TRBV19 with TRBJ2-1; D ambiguous. The germline gives CDR1 LNHDA, CDR2 SQIVND (reference sequence). The length of the CDR3 is 13 residues. Trimming took off 6 bases at V and 6 bases at J, with 12 bases between the two ends. The CDR3 spells CASRPLVGNEQFF. The CDR3 nucleotides are TGTGCCAGTAGACCCTTAGTTGGCAATGAGCAGTTCTTC. Full variable domain (missing parts from reference TRBV19 and TRBJ2-1): DGGITQSPKYLFRKEGQNVTLSCEQNLNHDAMYWYRQDPGQGLRLIYYSQIVNDFQKGDIAEGYSVSREKKESFPLTVTSAQKNPTAFYLCASRPLVGNEQFFGPGTRLTVL.

This chain links TRBV27 with TRBJ2-1; 7 bases match TRBD1. The germline CDR1 and CDR2 sequences are MNHEY and SMNVEV (reference sequence). The CDR3 is made up of 15 amino acids. V gave up 6 bases and J gave up 2 bases; unmatched junction bases: 7. CDR3 sequence (DNA): TGTGCCAGCAGACCCGAGGGACAGACCTACAATGAGCAGTTCTTC. Translation gives CASRPEGQTYNEQFF.

Regarding this clone: In the same sample, other DNA sequences code for this CDR3. V gene TRBV27 combines with J gene TRBJ2-7; tentatively, D is TRBD1 (6 bases). V lost 3 bases and J lost 0, with 12 bases in between. Germline CDR1 and CDR2: MNHEY and SMNVEV (reference sequence). This CDR3 spans 15 amino acids. The CDR3 nucleotides read TGTGCCAGCAGTTTTGGCAGGGGAAGCTCCTACGAGCAGTACTTC. Amino acids: CASSFGRGSSYEQYF.

The chain employs TRBV7-2 and TRBJ2-5, with 7 bases lining up with TRBD1. Germline CDR1 SGHTA, CDR2 FQGNSA. The CDR3 covers 15 residues. V was pared by 5 bases and J by 1 base, with 7 bases of the junction left unmatched. CDR3 amino acids: CASSRVRGRQETQYF. The CDR3 DNA sequence: TGTGCCAGCAGCCGAGTGAGGGGGCGCCAAGAGACCCAGTACTTC.

This clone was counted a single time. The CDR3 DNA reads as TGTGCCAGCAGTTTCCCAGCCAATGAGCAGTTCTTC. Its translation: CASSFPANEQFF. The chain couples TRBV28 to TRBJ2-1; D gene uncertain. The germline V gene has CDR1 MDHEN and CDR2 SYDVKM. This CDR3 has 12 amino acids. Trimming shortened V by 3 bases and J by 6 bases, and 6 bases separated the two germline ends.